This T cell receptor (beta chain) comes out of a study of a mutant IDH1 vaccine in newly diagnosed glioma. Study summary: In weeks 1, 3, 5, 7, 11, 15, 19 and 23, patients were vaccinated. Vaccination was launched 4-6 weeks after radiotherapy alone, or with temozolomide cycles.

Details on this clone: Its antigen remains unknown.

Time point here: week 11, during vaccination. Topical imiquimod was applied with each vaccine dose, which held 300 ug of mutant IDH1 20-mer peptide. This CDR3 has 14 amino acids. Germline CDR1 is SGHDT and CDR2 is YYEEEE. The germline V and J ends were trimmed by 4 bases and 10 bases, with 15 bases remaining between them. Study-level results: Researchers report vaccine-induced immune responses in roughly 93% of patients.

Sequencing used immunoSEQ multiplex PCR; TCRdb keeps in-frame clones, though not all of them. The table has approximately 64,000 clones, less than 85% seen once; the top ten hold approximately 9%. This chain connects TRBV5-6 to TRBJ1-6; D is perhaps TRBD1 (5 bases). This receptor was taken from a woman in her fifties or sixties with glioma. Specimen: PBMCs, collected from a glioma patient whose treatment included an IDH1 peptide vaccine. The CDR3 sequence is CASSQMWEGSPLHF. The CDR3 nucleotides are TGTGCCAGCAGCCAAATGTGGGAGGGGTCACCCCTCCACTTT.